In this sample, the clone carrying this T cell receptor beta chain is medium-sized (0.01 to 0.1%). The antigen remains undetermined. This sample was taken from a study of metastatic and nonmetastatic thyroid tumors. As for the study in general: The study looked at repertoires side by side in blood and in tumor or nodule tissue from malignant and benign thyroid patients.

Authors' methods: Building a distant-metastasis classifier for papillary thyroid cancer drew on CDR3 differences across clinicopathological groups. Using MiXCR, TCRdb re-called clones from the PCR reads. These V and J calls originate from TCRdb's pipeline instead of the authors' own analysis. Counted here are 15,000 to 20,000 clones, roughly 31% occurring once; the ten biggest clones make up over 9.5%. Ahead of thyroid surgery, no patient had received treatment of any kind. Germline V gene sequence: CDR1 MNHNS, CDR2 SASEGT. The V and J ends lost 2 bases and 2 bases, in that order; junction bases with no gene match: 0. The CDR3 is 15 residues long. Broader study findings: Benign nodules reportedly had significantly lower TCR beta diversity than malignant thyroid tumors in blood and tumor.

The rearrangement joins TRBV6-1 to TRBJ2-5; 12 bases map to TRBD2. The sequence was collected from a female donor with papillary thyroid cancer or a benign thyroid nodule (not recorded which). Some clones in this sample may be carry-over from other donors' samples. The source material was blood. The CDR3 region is CASSELAGGQETQYF. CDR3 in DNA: TGTGCCAGCAGTGAACTAGCGGGGGGGCAAGAGACCCAGTACTTC.